This T cell receptor (beta chain) was sequenced in a study of cytomegalovirus exposure and HLA in healthy donors. Findings and limits, study-wide: The investigators catalogued 150 to 200 TCR beta chains as cytomegalovirus-associated. Confirmation in vitro established that a few CMV-associated chains were specific for CMV antigens. Donors belonging to an Asian-associated ancestry cluster reportedly showed fewer N-insertions in productive TCRs than the 666-donor mean, according to what a later analysis found. Reported performance of the classifier showed diagnosis of cytomegalovirus status with high specificity and sensitivity.

CDR1 and CDR2 from the germline V gene are SGHRS and YFSETQ. The CDR3 loop spans 17 amino acids. With 1 base clipped from V and 4 bases from J, the junction kept 9 bases outside the gene matches. About this clone: Its matching antigen is unknown.

The study ran its PCR with 60 Vbeta and 13 Jbeta primers. Assay: immunoSEQ multiplex PCR; the TCRdb copy retains only in-frame clones and omits some. The data hold under 150,000 clones, with more than 75% observed a single time. The chain couples TRBV5-1 to TRBJ2-2; 8 bases align to TRBD2. The origin of this receptor is a middle-aged man in good health and CMV-seronegative. What was sequenced was PBMCs. The CDR3 loop reads CASSLTSGLRGTGELFF. In nucleotides, the CDR3 is TGCGCCAGCAGCTTGACTAGCGGTCTTCGTGGCACCGGGGAGCTGTTTTTT. The full variable domain, its missing parts supplied by reference TRBV5-1 and TRBJ2-2, is KAGVTQTPRYLIKTRGQQVTLSCSPISGHRSVSWYQQTPGQGLQFLFEYFSETQRNKGNFPGRFSGRQFSNSRSEMNVSTLELGDSALYLCASSLTSGLRGTGELFFGEGSRLTVL.